Listed below are T cell receptor beta chains from one sample, sequenced in a study of T cell responses to AZD1222 COVID-19 vaccine. Measured with immunoSEQ multiplex PCR; TCRdb has only the in-frame clones, and not every one. The repertoire consists of 150,000 or so clones, with 70% to 90% occurring once and the leading ten covering around 8%. The sample was peripheral blood, taken on day 0 of AZD1222 vaccination. All receptors derive from an adult in good health. CDR3s include the opening cysteine and the closing phenylalanine or tryptophan. A D gene is named only where the DNA matches it firmly. Only some rows state a clone size, as once, few, many or a class for expanded clones.

j_call,d_call,clone_size,v_call,cdr3_nt,cdr3_aa
TRBJ1-6,.,.,TRBV7-2,TGTGCCAGCAGCTTAGCGCGGGATTCACCCCTCCACTTT,CASSLARDSPLHF
TRBJ2-2,.,.,TRBV7-2,TGTGCCAGCACCTTGGAGGGGCATGGGGAGCTGTTTTTT,CASTLEGHGELFF
TRBJ1-1,.,.,TRBV5-4,TGTGCCAGCAGCCTCCGACAAGGGGACACTGAAGCTTTCTTT,CASSLRQGDTEAFF
TRBJ2-7,.,.,TRBV23-1,TGCGCCAGCAGTCAAATCAGGTTAAGGGACGGCCGGAGCTCCTACGAGCAGTACTTC,CASSQIRLRDGRSSYEQYF
TRBJ2-2,.,few,TRBV4-2,TGTGCCAGCAGCCTCCGGGTGGCGGCCGGGGAGCTGTTTTTT,CASSLRVAAGELFF
TRBJ2-1,.,.,TRBV11-2,TGTGCCAGCAGCTTAGACCCAGCGGCTAGCTCCTACAATGAGCAGTTCTTC,CASSLDPAASSYNEQFF
TRBJ1-4,.,.,TRBV5-6,TGTGCCAGCAGCCGACGGACTGGGATTAATGAAAAACTGTTTTTT,CASSRRTGINEKLFF
TRBJ2-3,TRBD2,.,TRBV6-5,TGTGCCAGCAGTCGGGACTACACAGATACGCAGTATTTT,CASSRDYTDTQYF
TRBJ2-3,.,few,TRBV10-1,TGCGCCAGCAGTGATAGGAAGGATACGCAGTATTTT,CASSDRKDTQYF
TRBJ1-1,.,.,TRBV10-3,TGTGCCATCAGTGAGACACAGAACACTGAAGCTTTCTTT,CAISETQNTEAFF
TRBJ2-5,.,.,TRBV6-6,TGTGCCAGCAGTTACTCGGACGGACAAGAGACCCAGTACTTC,CASSYSDGQETQYF
TRBJ1-3,.,.,TRBV7-9,TGTGCCAGCAGCTTAGACGGCAGTGCTGGAAACACCATATATTTT,CASSLDGSAGNTIYF
TRBJ2-7,TRBD2,.,TRBV15,TGTGCCACCAGCAATCGAATGGGACTAGCGGTGTACGAGCAGTACTTC,CATSNRMGLAVYEQYF
TRBJ2-7,.,.,TRBV5-1,TGCGCCAGCAGCATTGGGACGGCATACGAGCAGTACTTC,CASSIGTAYEQYF
TRBJ2-7,.,.,TRBV5-1,TGCGCCAACCCATGGGAGCAGTACTTC,CANPWEQYF
TRBJ1-3,.,.,TRBV7-9,TGTGCCAGCAGCCCCCGGGACGGCAACTCTGGAAACACCATATATTTT,CASSPRDGNSGNTIYF
TRBJ1-4,.,.,TRBV5-8,TGTGCCAGCAGCTTGTACGGGTGGACCGCAACTAATGAAAAACTGTTTTTT,CASSLYGWTATNEKLFF
TRBJ1-4,.,.,TRBV30,TGTGCCTGGAGTCCACAGGGTAATGAAAAACTGTTTTTT,CAWSPQGNEKLFF
TRBJ2-7,.,.,TRBV7-6,TGTGCCAGCAGCACAACTCGCGGGGCTAGCCGGGGGTACGAGCAGTACTTC,CASSTTRGASRGYEQYF
TRBJ2-7,.,.,TRBV7-2,TGTGCCAGCAGCTTAGAGGGGGGCGAGACCTACGAGCAGTACTTC,CASSLEGGETYEQYF
TRBJ2-1,.,.,TRBV21-1,TGTGCCAGCAGCTCAAACGGGACAGTCAATGAGCAGTTCTTC,CASSSNGTVNEQFF
TRBJ2-7,TRBD2,.,TRBV3-1/TRBV3-2,TGTGCCAGCAGCCAAACTAGCGGCTACGAGCAGTACTTC,CASSQTSGYEQYF
TRBJ2-7,.,.,TRBV6-1,TGTGCCAGCAGTGAAAGTGGGGGGTTAGGTTACGAGCAGTACTTC,CASSESGGLGYEQYF
TRBJ2-7,.,once,TRBV9,TGTGCCAGCAGCGTAGTAGGGACATCCTACGAGCAGTACTTC,CASSVVGTSYEQYF
TRBJ1-1,.,few,TRBV2,TGTGCCAGCACCTCGGTGGGTAAAAACACTGAAGCTTTCTTT,CASTSVGKNTEAFF
TRBJ2-3,.,.,TRBV11-3,TGTGCCAGCAGCCCCCGACTGACAGATACGCAGTATTTT,CASSPRLTDTQYF